The entry that follows covers one TCR beta chain sequence. Trimming at V came to 4 bases and at J to 1 base, leaving 3 bases not matched to a gene. Germline V gives CDR1 ENHRY, CDR2 SYGVKD. This CDR3 region has 14 residues. Clones were read by immunoSEQ multiplex PCR, and TCRdb kept only the in-frame ones, dropping some. The sample includes about 580,000 clones, 98% of them seen just once. This entry belongs to a study of shared clonotypes between healthy human individuals. CD45RO negativity and positive selection for CCR7 defined naive CD8 cells, a population that excluded terminally differentiated effector memory CD45RA+ cells.

The chain recombines TRBV10-3 with TRBJ2-7; TRBD1 matches 8 bases. The sequencing input was naive CD8+ T cells sorted from blood. The sequence was obtained from a man between 25 and 39 years old in good health. The CDR3 spells CAISGGQGSYEQYF. The CDR3 coding sequence is TGTGCCATCAGTGGTGGACAGGGATCCTACGAGCAGTACTTC.